Each of the 25 T cell receptor beta chains below was sequenced from the same sample in a study of OX40 agonist ivuxolimab in advanced cancers. The protocol was immunoSEQ multiplex PCR, while the TCRdb copy is restricted to in-frame clones and leaves out a portion. The table includes just over 90,000 clones, roughly 92% detected once. This specimen consisted of CD4+ or CD8+ T cells sorted from blood, obtained in a trial of the OX40 agonist ivuxolimab. These receptors all come from an adult with an advanced solid tumor such as melanoma, head and neck, liver or kidney cancer.

This rearrangement joins TRBV29-1 to TRBJ2-7; D is uncertain. Trimming pared 7 bases from V and 1 base from J, leaving 11 bases between. The germline CDR1 and CDR2 sequences are SQVTM and ANQGSEA. This CDR3 contains 12 residues. CDR3 region: CSAAAGSYEQYF. The DNA for the CDR3 is TGCAGCGCCGCAGCCGGGTCCTACGAGCAGTACTTC.

The chain combines TRBV5-6 with TRBJ2-7, with 7 bases aligning to TRBD2. Germline V gene data show CDR1 as SGHDT and CDR2 as YYEEEE. This CDR3 is built from 16 residues. J lost 1 base, V lost 0 bases, and 7 bases had no gene match. This CDR3 reads CASSLELGAGSYEQYF. CDR3 nucleotide sequence: TGTGCCAGCAGCTTGGAGTTAGGAGCGGGGTCCTACGAGCAGTACTTC.

The chain recombines TRBV29-1 with TRBJ2-5, with TRBD2 matching over 11 bases. The germline CDR1 and CDR2 sequences are SQVTM and ANQGSEA. Unmatched junction bases numbered 12, after V lost 1 base and J lost 5 bases. The CDR3 runs to 17 residues. Written as DNA, the CDR3 is TGCAGCGTTGAAGCTCCAAGGGGGGGACTAGCGGCGGAGACCCAGTACTTC. As protein: CSVEAPRGGLAAETQYF.

This chain uses TRBV20-1 with TRBJ2-7; D may be TRBD1 (6 bases). Deletions cut 5 bases from V and 3 bases from J, with 8 bases between. Germline V gene lookup returns CDR1 DFQATT and CDR2 SNEGSKA (reference sequence). The CDR3 consists of 11 residues. The CDR3 DNA follows: TGCAGTGCTTCCAGGGGCTACGAGCAGTACTTC. This codes for CSASRGYEQYF.

This sequence joins TRBV6-1 and TRBJ2-7, with D unclear. With 1 base removed from V and 3 bases from J, the gap between germline ends came to 13 bases. The CDR3 consists of 15 residues. Germline assignment: CDR1 MNHNS and CDR2 SASEGT. In nucleotides, the CDR3 is TGTGCCAGCAGTGAAGAATCACAGCAATTCTACGAGCAGTACTTC. Translated, it gives CASSEESQQFYEQYF.

The CDR3: CASSPRQGSLAGGPYEQFF. CDR3 nucleotide sequence: TGCGCCAGCAGCCCGCGACAGGGGTCCCTAGCGGGAGGGCCCTATGAGCAGTTCTTC. The rearrangement links TRBV4-1 to TRBJ2-1, with 12 bases fitting TRBD2. The CDR3 runs to 19 residues. From germline, CDR1 is MGHRA and CDR2 YSYEKL. With V trimmed by 4 bases and J by 8 bases, 18 bases remained unmatched.

V usage is TRBV6-1 and J usage is TRBJ1-1, with 8 bases matching TRBD1. This CDR3 has 14 residues. V was clipped by 4 bases and J by 4 bases; unmatched bases: 5. Germline-derived CDR1 and CDR2 are MNHNS and SASEGT. The CDR3 is CASSAGRGLTEAFF. In DNA, the CDR3 is TGTGCCAGCAGTGCGGGCAGGGGGCTCACTGAAGCTTTCTTT.

This clone was counted once. The chain employs TRBV27 and TRBJ2-4; D unclear. CDR1 and CDR2 (germline): MNHEY, SMNVEV (reference sequence). Trimming pared 3 bases from V and 6 bases from J, leaving 3 bases between. CDR3 size: 11 residues. The CDR3, as DNA: TGTGCCAGCAGTTTCGGAAACATTCAGTACTTC. This encodes CASSFGNIQYF.

Worth noting for this clone: Other DNA sequences in the same sample also yield this CDR3. The chain is built from TRBV5-1 and TRBJ1-1; D is uncertain. The length of the CDR3 is 14 residues. The V end lost 0 bases, the J end lost 1 base, and 7 bases lay between the germline ends. Germline V gene data show CDR1 as SGHRS and CDR2 as YFSETQ. The CDR3 coding sequence is TGCGCCAGCAGCTTGGCCGGAGGGAACACTGAAGCTTTCTTT. Its protein is CASSLAGGNTEAFF.

The chain links TRBV5-6 to TRBJ2-7; 9 bases map to TRBD2. Germline CDR1 and CDR2: SGHDT and YYEEEE. The CDR3 length is 15 residues. The J segment lost 4 bases and the V segment lost 4 bases, leaving 9 bases of the junction unmatched. CDR3 bases: TGTGCCAGCAGCCTAAGGCGGGAGGGCCAGTACGAGCAGTACTTC. Its protein is CASSLRREGQYEQYF. Based on the CDR3 plus reference TRBV5-6 and TRBJ2-7, the full variable domain is DAGVTQSPTHLIKTRGQQVTLRCSPKSGHDTVSWYQQALGQGPQFIFQYYEEEERQRGNFPDRFSGHQFPNYSSELNVNALLLGDSALYLCASSLRREGQYEQYFGPGTRLTVT.

The chain employs TRBV28 and TRBJ1-2, with a tentative D call TRBD1 (6 bases). CDR3 length equals 14 residues. CDR1 and CDR2 from the germline V gene are MDHEN and SYDVKM. Trimming left V 7 bases short and J 8 bases short, with 20 bases between. The CDR3 is CASTPAGGGEGYTF. The CDR3, as DNA: TGTGCCAGCACCCCGGCGGGGGGGGGCGAGGGCTACACCTTC.

The genes are TRBV2 and TRBJ2-3; 10 bases are shared with TRBD2. The CDR3 covers 17 residues. Germline V CDR1 and CDR2: SNHLY, FYNNEI. V trimming: 2 bases; J trimming: 5 bases; junction bases outside the gene matches: 10. The CDR3 sequence: CASSESPSGRRGDTQYF. The DNA for the CDR3 is TGTGCCAGCAGTGAATCACCTAGCGGGAGAAGGGGAGATACGCAGTATTTT.

This chain links TRBV9 with TRBJ1-5; D might be TRBD1 (5 bases). The CDR3 length is 13 residues. From germline, CDR1 is SGDLS and CDR2 YYNGEE. With 3 bases removed from V and 7 bases from J, the gap between germline ends came to 11 bases. CDR3 sequence (DNA): TGTGCCAGCAGCGCTAGTAGGGACCAGCCCCAGCATTTT. It yields the protein CASSASRDQPQHF.

The chain is built from TRBV6-6 and TRBJ1-1; D gene uncertain. This CDR3 is 14 amino acids long. V was pared by 0 bases and J by 4 bases, with 9 bases between. Germline lookup yields CDR1 MNHNY and CDR2 SVGAGI (reference sequence). DNA for the CDR3: TGTGCCAGCAGTTACTCGAGTAGAGTCACTGAAGCTTTCTTT. Protein: CASSYSSRVTEAFF.

V and J are TRBV7-9 and TRBJ2-2; D possibly matches TRBD1 or TRBD2 (5 bases each). The CDR3 runs 14 residues. The ends were cut back, 1 base at V and 4 bases at J, with 7 bases in the middle. The germline CDR1 and CDR2 sequences are SEHNR and FQNEAQ (reference sequence). Here the CDR3 reads CASSLGGPTGELFF. The CDR3 bases are TGTGCCAGCAGCTTAGGGGGACCCACCGGGGAGCTGTTTTTT.

The V gene is TRBV19, the J gene TRBJ2-7; TRBD1 matches 7 bases. V dropped 5 bases and J dropped 2; count of bases not matched to a gene: 9. Germline lookup yields CDR1 LNHDA and CDR2 SQIVND (reference sequence). The CDR3 is 15 residues long. The CDR3 nucleotides are TGTGCCAGTAGTCTAAGACAGGGACCCACCTACGAGCAGTACTTC. Protein: CASSLRQGPTYEQYF.

The chain has TRBV19 and TRBJ2-7; the D gene could be TRBD1 or TRBD2 (5 bases each). The CDR3 has 13 amino acids. Trimming took 10 bases from V and 2 from J, leaving 15 bases between them. The germline CDR1 and CDR2 sequences are LNHDA and SQIVND (reference sequence). CDR3 region: CATAQGATYEQYF. DNA for the CDR3: TGTGCCACCGCCCAGGGAGCTACCTACGAGCAGTACTTC. Full variable domain (outside the CDR3, taken from reference TRBV19 and TRBJ2-7): DGGITQSPKYLFRKEGQNVTLSCEQNLNHDAMYWYRQDPGQGLRLIYYSQIVNDFQKGDIAEGYSVSREKKESFPLTVTSAQKNPTAFYLCATAQGATYEQYFGPGTRLTVT.

This clone has a handful of counts. CDR3: CASGINQPQHF. The CDR3 DNA reads TGTGCCAGTGGAATCAATCAGCCCCAGCATTTT. The chain couples TRBV19 to TRBJ1-5; D is unresolved. CDR1 LNHDA and CDR2 SQIVND come from the germline V gene (reference sequence). The V end lost 8 bases, the J end lost 3 bases, and 5 bases lay between the germline ends. CDR3 size: 11 residues.

This chain uses TRBV6-1 with TRBJ1-3, with D hard to call. There are 15 residues in the CDR3. V dropped 2 bases and J dropped 0 bases, with 8 bases sitting between them. Germline V gives CDR1 MNHNS, CDR2 SASEGT. This chain's CDR3 is CASSEQARSGNTIYF. The DNA of the CDR3 is TGTGCCAGCAGTGAACAGGCCCGCTCTGGAAACACCATATATTTT.

This clone occurred once. At one end, the junction sequence differs from germline, possibly due to a read error. The V gene is TRBV5-1, the J gene TRBJ2-7; D ambiguous. In germline, CDR1 is SGHRS, CDR2 YFSETQ. This CDR3 has 13 amino acids. DNA for the CDR3: TGCGCCAGCAGCTTGGGGCCCTCCAACGAGCAGTACTTC. It codes for CASSLGPSNEQYF.

V usage is TRBV19 and J usage is TRBJ1-5, with TRBD1 as a possible D gene (5 bases). The CDR3 runs 16 residues. The V gene lost 4 bases and the J gene lost 0 bases, with 13 bases spanning the gap. Germline assignment: CDR1 LNHDA and CDR2 SQIVND (reference sequence). The CDR3 reads CASSSWGLTSNQPQHF. CDR3 DNA sequence: TGTGCCAGTAGTAGTTGGGGGTTAACTAGCAATCAGCCCCAGCATTTT. Based on the CDR3 plus reference TRBV19 and TRBJ1-5, the full variable domain is DGGITQSPKYLFRKEGQNVTLSCEQNLNHDAMYWYRQDPGQGLRLIYYSQIVNDFQKGDIAEGYSVSREKKESFPLTVTSAQKNPTAFYLCASSSWGLTSNQPQHFGDGTRLSIL.

V is TRBV27 and J is TRBJ2-3; D unresolved. Germline V CDR1 and CDR2: MNHEY, SMNVEV (reference sequence). V was trimmed by 1 base and J by 1 base, leaving 3 bases between them. This CDR3 is 13 amino acids long. CDR3 in DNA: TGTGCCAGCAGTTTATATGGCACAGATACGCAGTATTTT. This translates into CASSLYGTDTQYF.

This clone showed up just once. The CDR3 DNA follows: TGTGCCAGCAGCTCCGCTTCGACAGGGGGCCCCGGGGAGCTGTTTTTT. Encoded protein: CASSSASTGGPGELFF. The chain carries TRBV5-6 and TRBJ2-2; 10 bases match TRBD1. The CDR3 runs 16 residues. The V segment lost 3 bases and the J segment 6 bases; nucleotides outside the gene matches: 8. CDR1 is SGHDT and CDR2 is YYEEEE in the germline V gene.

The CDR3: CASSLAGPGLEQFF. The DNA of the CDR3 is TGTGCCAGCAGCCTCGCGGGGCCGGGACTAGAGCAGTTCTTC. The V and J genes are TRBV14 and TRBJ2-1; TRBD2 matches 7 bases. After removal of 4 bases from V and 10 bases from J, the junction contained 10 bases not matched to a gene. Germline CDR1 is SGHDN and CDR2 is FVKESK. The CDR3 sequence is 14 residues long.

V usage is TRBV2 and J usage is TRBJ1-6; D is undetermined. Germline CDR1 and CDR2: SNHLY and FYNNEI. The CDR3 length is 15 residues. V was pared by 1 base and J by 3 bases, with 7 bases between. The CDR3 sequence: CASSEGQYYNSPLHF. The DNA of the CDR3 is TGTGCCAGCAGTGAAGGACAATACTATAATTCACCCCTCCACTTT.